This record covers a single TCR beta chain. Its specificity is unknown. Mouse germline and gene names are used. From the germline J gene comes the end of the CDR3, since the read stops 4 residues before it. Cells from pooled cutaneous lymph nodes were sorted by CD4, CD8alpha, NKG2D, NKG2ACE and other markers. The record originates from a study of CD8+ T cells in alopecia areata. About the research overall: Roughly 7-11-week-old female C3H/HeJ mice were grafted with skin from spontaneously alopecic roughly 6-12-month-old C3H/HeJ graft donors. Whole-study findings and limits: TCRs were shared less clearly across patients than in mice, possibly for HLA-related reasons.

Reverse transcription of extracted RNA yielded cDNA, which provided the sequencing template. Clones were read by immunoSEQ multiplex PCR, and TCRdb kept only the in-frame ones, dropping some. The sample is made up of 270,000 or so clones, none counted only once. Looked up from germline, CDR1 is FNHDT and CDR2 is SITEND (reference sequence). CDR3 length: 12 residues. What was sequenced was CD4+ T cells sorted from a lymph node. V usage is TRBV19 and J usage is TRBJ2-1; no reliable D call. The receptor was derived from a C3H/HeJ mouse with alopecia areata. As its MHC haplotype, the strain has H2-k. The CDR3 reads CASSPDKAEQFF. Partial CDR3 DNA: TGTGCCAGCAGTCCCGACAAAGCT. Filled out from reference TRBV19 and TRBJ2-1, the complete variable domain reads GGIITQTPKFLIGQEGQKLTLKCQQNFNHDTMYWYRQDSGKGLRLIYYSITENDLQKGDLSEGYDASREKKSSFSLTVTSAQKNEMAVFLCASSPDKAEQFFGPGTRLTVL.